The rows below give T cell receptor beta chains drawn from one sample of a study of T cells expressing NK-cell markers. With the 5' RACE reads reprocessed, TCRdb shows one record per CDR3 protein and no DNA. The table lists about 390,000 distinct CDR3 sequences, with around 10% in the top ten. The sample consisted of blood T cells: a sorted CD56 or NKG2C T cell subset, CD4+ or CD8+ T cells, or bulk PBMC T cells (not recorded which). All receptors derive from a woman between 45 and 65 years old in good health. Each CDR3 is given with its conserved first and last residue. Fields, in order: J gene, clone size, V gene, CDR3 protein. Only part of the rows carry a size: once, few, many, or a class if the clone is expanded.

J gene: TRBJ2-3; clone size: .; V gene: TRBV7-9; CDR3 protein: CASSFGLAGGPGQDTQYF
J gene: TRBJ1-5; clone size: .; V gene: TRBV5-1; CDR3 protein: CASTWGNDNQPQHF
J gene: TRBJ2-3; clone size: .; V gene: TRBV29-1; CDR3 protein: CSVREASGRVTDTQYF
J gene: TRBJ2-5; clone size: .; V gene: TRBV12-3/TRBV12-4; CDR3 protein: CASSFYREGQETQYF
J gene: TRBJ2-7; clone size: .; V gene: TRBV2; CDR3 protein: CASMGEWSASSYEQYF
J gene: TRBJ2-2; clone size: large; V gene: TRBV21-1; CDR3 protein: CASVWHPKGVGELFF
J gene: TRBJ2-1; clone size: .; V gene: TRBV5-6; CDR3 protein: CASSLISQGYNEQFF
J gene: TRBJ2-1; clone size: .; V gene: TRBV10-3; CDR3 protein: CAISEGTSGIRSSYNEQFF
J gene: TRBJ2-2; clone size: .; V gene: TRBV6-4; CDR3 protein: CASSDGTSTGELFF
J gene: TRBJ2-3; clone size: .; V gene: TRBV29-1; CDR3 protein: CSVDPPTGRTDTQYF
J gene: TRBJ1-1; clone size: .; V gene: TRBV4-1; CDR3 protein: CASSRSPGETAAFF
J gene: TRBJ2-1; clone size: .; V gene: TRBV4-2; CDR3 protein: CASSQSIEVEQFF
J gene: TRBJ2-2; clone size: .; V gene: TRBV10-2; CDR3 protein: CASSGGTSSSGELFF
J gene: TRBJ2-6; clone size: .; V gene: TRBV5-1; CDR3 protein: CASSSETVSRGANVLTF
J gene: TRBJ2-5; clone size: .; V gene: TRBV14; CDR3 protein: CASSSLIGAPGDETQYF
J gene: TRBJ2-3; clone size: .; V gene: TRBV6-5; CDR3 protein: CASSYSGPSPADTQYF
J gene: TRBJ1-2; clone size: .; V gene: TRBV5-1; CDR3 protein: CASSLTQLNYGYTF
J gene: TRBJ2-1; clone size: .; V gene: TRBV20-1; CDR3 protein: CSARRGASGNEQFF
J gene: TRBJ1-1; clone size: .; V gene: TRBV20-1; CDR3 protein: CSARGRQGTFMNTEAFF
J gene: TRBJ2-7; clone size: .; V gene: TRBV6-2/TRBV6-3; CDR3 protein: CASSPRRATRSYEQYF
J gene: TRBJ1-1; clone size: .; V gene: TRBV12-3/TRBV12-4; CDR3 protein: CASSPTGLGSEAFF
J gene: TRBJ2-3; clone size: .; V gene: TRBV12-3/TRBV12-4; CDR3 protein: CASSIRTSGNTDTQYF
J gene: TRBJ1-1; clone size: .; V gene: TRBV29-1; CDR3 protein: CSVVYNENTEAFF
J gene: TRBJ1-2; clone size: .; V gene: TRBV2; CDR3 protein: CASSTTGTHGYTF
J gene: TRBJ2-1; clone size: .; V gene: TRBV10-3; CDR3 protein: CAISEGREAGNEQFF
J gene: TRBJ1-6; clone size: .; V gene: TRBV5-1; CDR3 protein: CASSLAPGTVNSPLHF
J gene: TRBJ1-1; clone size: .; V gene: TRBV12-3/TRBV12-4; CDR3 protein: CASSITGTGGTEAFF
J gene: TRBJ1-4; clone size: .; V gene: TRBV11-2; CDR3 protein: CASSANRGIYEKLFF
J gene: TRBJ2-7; clone size: .; V gene: TRBV18; CDR3 protein: CASSTPQGLAGGDEQYF
J gene: TRBJ2-1; clone size: .; V gene: TRBV4-2; CDR3 protein: CASSQAARLADYNEQFF
J gene: TRBJ2-1; clone size: .; V gene: TRBV7-6; CDR3 protein: CASSPVAVDSYNEQFF
J gene: TRBJ2-5; clone size: .; V gene: TRBV18; CDR3 protein: CASADSQETQYF
J gene: TRBJ2-3; clone size: .; V gene: TRBV6-1; CDR3 protein: CASSRQPSSTDTQYF
J gene: TRBJ1-5; clone size: .; V gene: TRBV4-1; CDR3 protein: CASSQGRGGNQPQHF
J gene: TRBJ2-1; clone size: .; V gene: TRBV5-1; CDR3 protein: CASSLGNPLFGYEQFF
J gene: TRBJ1-2; clone size: .; V gene: TRBV5-1; CDR3 protein: CASSYLTTHGYTF
J gene: TRBJ2-3; clone size: .; V gene: TRBV6-2/TRBV6-3; CDR3 protein: CASRPLAGDADTQYF
J gene: TRBJ1-1; clone size: .; V gene: TRBV4-1; CDR3 protein: CASSQEIPQGNRITEAFF
J gene: TRBJ2-3; clone size: .; V gene: TRBV6-1; CDR3 protein: CASSEGWARDTQYF
J gene: TRBJ1-4; clone size: .; V gene: TRBV28; CDR3 protein: CASSTPGALNEKLFF
J gene: TRBJ2-1; clone size: .; V gene: TRBV10-1; CDR3 protein: CASSELVAGTYNEQFF
J gene: TRBJ2-4; clone size: .; V gene: TRBV27; CDR3 protein: CASSSFLDKNIQYF
J gene: TRBJ2-1; clone size: .; V gene: TRBV20-1; CDR3 protein: CSPAADFKIEQFF
J gene: TRBJ2-1; clone size: .; V gene: TRBV5-1; CDR3 protein: CASSLVAGRFNEQFF
J gene: TRBJ2-1; clone size: .; V gene: TRBV20-1; CDR3 protein: CSVRGLAGSGQFF
J gene: TRBJ1-2; clone size: .; V gene: TRBV5-5; CDR3 protein: CASSLVGGSGGYTF
J gene: TRBJ2-1; clone size: .; V gene: TRBV27; CDR3 protein: CASSLIGGRSGRSLNEQFF